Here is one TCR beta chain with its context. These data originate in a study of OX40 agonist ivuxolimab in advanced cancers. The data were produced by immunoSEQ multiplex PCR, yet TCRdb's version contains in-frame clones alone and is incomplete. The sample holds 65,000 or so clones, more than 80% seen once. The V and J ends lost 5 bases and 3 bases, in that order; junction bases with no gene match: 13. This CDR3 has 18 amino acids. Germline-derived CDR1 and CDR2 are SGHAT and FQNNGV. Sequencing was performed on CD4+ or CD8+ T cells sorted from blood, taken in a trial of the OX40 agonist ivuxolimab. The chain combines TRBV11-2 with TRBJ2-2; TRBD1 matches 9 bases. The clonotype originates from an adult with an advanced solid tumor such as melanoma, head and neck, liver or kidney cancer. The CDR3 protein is CASSLRTGTGYDTGELFF. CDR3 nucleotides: TGTGCCAGCAGCCTCCGTACCGGGACAGGGTATGACACCGGGGAGCTGTTTTTT.